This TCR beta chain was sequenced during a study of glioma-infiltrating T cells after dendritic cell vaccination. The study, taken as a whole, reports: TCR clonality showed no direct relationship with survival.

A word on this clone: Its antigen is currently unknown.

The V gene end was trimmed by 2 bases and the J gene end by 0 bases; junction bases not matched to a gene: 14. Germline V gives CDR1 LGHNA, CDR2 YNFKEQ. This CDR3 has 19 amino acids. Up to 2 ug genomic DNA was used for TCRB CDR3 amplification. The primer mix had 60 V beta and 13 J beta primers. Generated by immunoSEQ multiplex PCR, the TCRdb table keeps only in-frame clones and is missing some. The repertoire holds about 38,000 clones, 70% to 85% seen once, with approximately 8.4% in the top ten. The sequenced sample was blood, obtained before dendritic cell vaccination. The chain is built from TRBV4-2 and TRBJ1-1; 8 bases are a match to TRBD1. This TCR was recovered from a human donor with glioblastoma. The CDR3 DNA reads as TGTGCCAGCAGCCAAAGCCGATGGACTGGGGACAGGATGAACACTGAAGCTTTCTTT. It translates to CASSQSRWTGDRMNTEAFF.